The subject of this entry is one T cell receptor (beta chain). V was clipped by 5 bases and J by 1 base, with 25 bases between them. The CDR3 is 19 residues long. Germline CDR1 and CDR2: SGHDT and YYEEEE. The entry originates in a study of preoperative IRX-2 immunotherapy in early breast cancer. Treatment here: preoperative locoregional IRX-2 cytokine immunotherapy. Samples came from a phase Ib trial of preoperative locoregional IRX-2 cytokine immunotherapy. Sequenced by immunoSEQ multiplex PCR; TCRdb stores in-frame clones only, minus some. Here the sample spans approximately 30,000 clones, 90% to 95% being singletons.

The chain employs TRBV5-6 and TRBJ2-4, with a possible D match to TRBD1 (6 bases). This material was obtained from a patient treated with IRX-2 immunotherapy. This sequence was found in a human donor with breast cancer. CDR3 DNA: TGTGCCAGCAGTTCAAGTTCACCTCTCATACAGGGCGCCAAAAACATTCAGTACTTC. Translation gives CASSSSSPLIQGAKNIQYF.